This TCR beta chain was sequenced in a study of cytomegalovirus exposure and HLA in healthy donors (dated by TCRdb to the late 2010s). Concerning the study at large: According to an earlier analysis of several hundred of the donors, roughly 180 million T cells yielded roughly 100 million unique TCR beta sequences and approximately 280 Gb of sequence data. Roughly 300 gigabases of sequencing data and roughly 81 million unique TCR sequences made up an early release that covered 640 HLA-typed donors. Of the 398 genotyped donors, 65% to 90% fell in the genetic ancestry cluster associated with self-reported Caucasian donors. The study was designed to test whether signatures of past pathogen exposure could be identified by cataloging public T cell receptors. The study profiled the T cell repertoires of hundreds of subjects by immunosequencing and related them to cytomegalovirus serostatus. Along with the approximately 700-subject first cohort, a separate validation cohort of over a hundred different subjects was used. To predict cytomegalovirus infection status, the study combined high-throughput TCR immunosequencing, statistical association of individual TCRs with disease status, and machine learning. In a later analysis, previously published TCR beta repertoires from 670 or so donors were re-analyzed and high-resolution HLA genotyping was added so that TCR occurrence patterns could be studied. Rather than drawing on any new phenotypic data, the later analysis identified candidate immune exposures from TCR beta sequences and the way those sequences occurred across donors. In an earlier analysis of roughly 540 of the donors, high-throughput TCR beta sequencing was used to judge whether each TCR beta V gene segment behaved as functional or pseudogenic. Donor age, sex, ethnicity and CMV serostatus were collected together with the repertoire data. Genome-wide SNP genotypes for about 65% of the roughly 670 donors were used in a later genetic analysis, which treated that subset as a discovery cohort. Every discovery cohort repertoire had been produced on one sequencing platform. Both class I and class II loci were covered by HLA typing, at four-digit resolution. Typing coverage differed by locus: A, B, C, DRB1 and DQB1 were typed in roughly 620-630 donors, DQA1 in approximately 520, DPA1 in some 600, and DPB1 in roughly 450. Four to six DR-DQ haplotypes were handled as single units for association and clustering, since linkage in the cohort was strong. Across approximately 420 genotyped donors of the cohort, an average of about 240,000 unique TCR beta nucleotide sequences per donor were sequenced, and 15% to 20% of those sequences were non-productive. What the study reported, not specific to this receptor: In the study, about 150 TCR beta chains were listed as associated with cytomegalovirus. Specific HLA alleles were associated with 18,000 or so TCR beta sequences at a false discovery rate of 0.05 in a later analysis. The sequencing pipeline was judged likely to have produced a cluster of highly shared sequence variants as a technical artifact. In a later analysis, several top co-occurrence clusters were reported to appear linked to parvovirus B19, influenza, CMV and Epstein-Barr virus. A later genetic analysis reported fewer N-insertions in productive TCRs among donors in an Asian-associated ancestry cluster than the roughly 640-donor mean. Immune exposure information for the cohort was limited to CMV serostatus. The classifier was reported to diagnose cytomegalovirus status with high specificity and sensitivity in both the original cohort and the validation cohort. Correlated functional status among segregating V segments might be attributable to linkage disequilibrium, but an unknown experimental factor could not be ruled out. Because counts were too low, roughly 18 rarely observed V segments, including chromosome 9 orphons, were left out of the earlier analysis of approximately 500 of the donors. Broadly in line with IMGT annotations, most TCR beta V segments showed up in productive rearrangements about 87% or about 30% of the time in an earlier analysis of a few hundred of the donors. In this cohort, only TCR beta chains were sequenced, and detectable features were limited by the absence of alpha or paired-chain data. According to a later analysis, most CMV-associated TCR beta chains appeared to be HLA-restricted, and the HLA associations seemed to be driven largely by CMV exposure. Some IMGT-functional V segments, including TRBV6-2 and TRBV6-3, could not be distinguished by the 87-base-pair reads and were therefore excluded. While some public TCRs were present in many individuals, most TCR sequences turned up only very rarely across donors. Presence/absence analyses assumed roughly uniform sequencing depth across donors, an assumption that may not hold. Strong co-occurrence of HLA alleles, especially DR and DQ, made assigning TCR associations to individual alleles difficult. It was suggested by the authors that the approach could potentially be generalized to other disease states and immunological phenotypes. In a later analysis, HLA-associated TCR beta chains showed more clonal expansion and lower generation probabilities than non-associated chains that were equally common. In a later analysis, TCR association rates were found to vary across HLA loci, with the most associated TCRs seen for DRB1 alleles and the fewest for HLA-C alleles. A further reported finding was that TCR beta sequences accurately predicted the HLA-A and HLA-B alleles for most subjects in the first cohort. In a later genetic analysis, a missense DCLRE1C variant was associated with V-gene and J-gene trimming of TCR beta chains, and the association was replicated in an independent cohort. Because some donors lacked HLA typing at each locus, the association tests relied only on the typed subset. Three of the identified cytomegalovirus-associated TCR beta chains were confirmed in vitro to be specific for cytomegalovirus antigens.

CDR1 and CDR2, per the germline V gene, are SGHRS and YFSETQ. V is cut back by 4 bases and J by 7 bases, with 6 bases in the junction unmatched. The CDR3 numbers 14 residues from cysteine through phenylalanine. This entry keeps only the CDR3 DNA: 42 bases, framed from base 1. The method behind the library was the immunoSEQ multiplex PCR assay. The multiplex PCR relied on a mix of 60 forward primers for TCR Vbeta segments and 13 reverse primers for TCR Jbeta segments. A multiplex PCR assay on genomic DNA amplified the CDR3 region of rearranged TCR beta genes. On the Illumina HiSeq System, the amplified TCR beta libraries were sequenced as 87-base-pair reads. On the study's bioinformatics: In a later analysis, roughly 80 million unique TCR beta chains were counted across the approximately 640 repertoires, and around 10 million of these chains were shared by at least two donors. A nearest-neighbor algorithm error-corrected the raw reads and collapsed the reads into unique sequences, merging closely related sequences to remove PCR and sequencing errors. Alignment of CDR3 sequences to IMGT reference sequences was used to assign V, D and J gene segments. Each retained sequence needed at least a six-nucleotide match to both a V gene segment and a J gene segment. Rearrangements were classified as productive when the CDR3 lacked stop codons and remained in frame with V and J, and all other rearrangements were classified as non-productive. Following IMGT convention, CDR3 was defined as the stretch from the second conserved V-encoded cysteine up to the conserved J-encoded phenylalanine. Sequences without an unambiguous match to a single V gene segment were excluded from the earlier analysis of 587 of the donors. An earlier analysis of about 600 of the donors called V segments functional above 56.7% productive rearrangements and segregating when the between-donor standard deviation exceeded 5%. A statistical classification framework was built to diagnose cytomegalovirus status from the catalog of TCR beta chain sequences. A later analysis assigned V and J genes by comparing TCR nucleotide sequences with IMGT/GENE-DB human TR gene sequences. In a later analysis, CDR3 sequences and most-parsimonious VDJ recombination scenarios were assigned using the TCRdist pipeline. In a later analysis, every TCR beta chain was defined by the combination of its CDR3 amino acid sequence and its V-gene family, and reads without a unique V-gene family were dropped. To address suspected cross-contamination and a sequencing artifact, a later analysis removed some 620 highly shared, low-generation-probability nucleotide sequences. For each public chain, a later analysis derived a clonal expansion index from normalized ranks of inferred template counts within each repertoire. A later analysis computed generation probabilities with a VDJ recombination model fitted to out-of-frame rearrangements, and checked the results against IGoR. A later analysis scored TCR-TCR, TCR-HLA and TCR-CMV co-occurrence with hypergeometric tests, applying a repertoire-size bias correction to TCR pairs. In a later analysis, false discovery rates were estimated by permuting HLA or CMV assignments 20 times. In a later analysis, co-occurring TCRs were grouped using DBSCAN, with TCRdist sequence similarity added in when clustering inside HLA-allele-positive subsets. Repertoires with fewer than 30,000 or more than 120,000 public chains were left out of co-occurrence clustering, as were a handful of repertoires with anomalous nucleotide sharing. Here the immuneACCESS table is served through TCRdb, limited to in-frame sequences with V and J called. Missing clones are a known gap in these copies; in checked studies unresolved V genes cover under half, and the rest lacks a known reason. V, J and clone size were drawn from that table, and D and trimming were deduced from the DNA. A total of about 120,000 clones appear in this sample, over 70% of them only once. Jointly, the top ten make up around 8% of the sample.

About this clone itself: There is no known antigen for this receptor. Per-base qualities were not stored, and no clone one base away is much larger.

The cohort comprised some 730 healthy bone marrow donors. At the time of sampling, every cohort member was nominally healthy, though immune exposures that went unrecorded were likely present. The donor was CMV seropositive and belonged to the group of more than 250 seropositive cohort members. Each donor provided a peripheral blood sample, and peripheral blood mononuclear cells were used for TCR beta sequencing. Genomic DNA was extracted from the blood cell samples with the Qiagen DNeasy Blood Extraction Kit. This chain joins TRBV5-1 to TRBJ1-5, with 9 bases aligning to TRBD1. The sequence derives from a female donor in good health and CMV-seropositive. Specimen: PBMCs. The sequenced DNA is TGCGCCAGCAGCCCGGACAGGGGAGGACAGCCCCAGCATTTT. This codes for CASSPDRGGQPQHF. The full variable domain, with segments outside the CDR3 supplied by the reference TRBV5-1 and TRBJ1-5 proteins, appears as KAGVTQTPRYLIKTRGQQVTLSCSPISGHRSVSWYQQTPGQGLQFLFEYFSETQRNKGNFPGRFSGRQFSNSRSEMNVSTLELGDSALYLCASSPDRGGQPQHFGDGTRLSIL.